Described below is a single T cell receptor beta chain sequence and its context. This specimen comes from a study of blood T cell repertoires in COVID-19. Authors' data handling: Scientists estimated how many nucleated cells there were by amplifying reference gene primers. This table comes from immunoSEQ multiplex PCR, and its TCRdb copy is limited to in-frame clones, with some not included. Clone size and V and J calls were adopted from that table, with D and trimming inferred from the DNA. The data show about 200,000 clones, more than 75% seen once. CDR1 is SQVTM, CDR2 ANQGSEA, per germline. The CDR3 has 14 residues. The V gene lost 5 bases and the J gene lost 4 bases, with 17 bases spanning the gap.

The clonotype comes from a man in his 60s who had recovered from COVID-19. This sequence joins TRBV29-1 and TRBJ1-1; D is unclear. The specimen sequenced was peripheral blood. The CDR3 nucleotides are TGCAGCGTTCTACAATCGGTCGGCGGCACTGAAGCTTTCTTT. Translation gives CSVLQSVGGTEAFF.